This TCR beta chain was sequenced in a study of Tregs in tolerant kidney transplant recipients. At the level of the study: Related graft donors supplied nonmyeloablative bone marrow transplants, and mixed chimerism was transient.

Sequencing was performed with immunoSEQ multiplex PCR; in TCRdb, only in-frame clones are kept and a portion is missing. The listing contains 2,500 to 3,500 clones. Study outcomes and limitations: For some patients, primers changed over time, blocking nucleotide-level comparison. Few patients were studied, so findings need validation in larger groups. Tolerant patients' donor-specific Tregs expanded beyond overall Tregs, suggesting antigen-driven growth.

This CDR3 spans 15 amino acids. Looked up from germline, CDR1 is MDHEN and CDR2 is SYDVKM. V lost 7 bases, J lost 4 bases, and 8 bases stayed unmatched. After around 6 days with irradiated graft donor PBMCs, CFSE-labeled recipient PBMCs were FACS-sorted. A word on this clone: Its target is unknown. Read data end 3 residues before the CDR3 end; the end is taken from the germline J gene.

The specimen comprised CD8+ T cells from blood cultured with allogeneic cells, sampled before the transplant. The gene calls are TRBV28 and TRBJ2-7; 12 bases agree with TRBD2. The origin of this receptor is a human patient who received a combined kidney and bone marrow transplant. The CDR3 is CASTPWTSGTYEQYF. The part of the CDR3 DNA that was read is TGTGCCAGCACTCCCTGGACTAGCGGGACTTACGAG.